Sequencing of this T cell receptor (beta chain) was carried out in a study of blood T cell repertoires in COVID-19 (TCRdb year 2020). General notes on the study: The collaborator samples originated in the United States, Italy and Spain and spanned the acute and convalescent phases of COVID-19. The material from the prospective study consisted of cDNA or gDNA derived from T cells, B-cell-depleted T cells, or PBMCs. Deeply sampled blood TCRbeta repertoires from subjects exposed to, actively infected with, or recovered from COVID-19 were included in the dataset. The repertoires were released in a freely available public database intended as a resource for research on the immune response to SARS-CoV-2. The samples were drawn from the first 160 participants of the ongoing ImmuneRACE study and from some 1,300 subjects provided by 6 global collaborators. Nearly every sample came with metadata listing a de-identified subject ID, COVID-19 status, age in years and sex. Where HLA class I and class II types were available, the types were taken from metadata supplied by the sample provider, not from assay-based typing.

The CDR3 spans 13 residues, from the cysteine through the phenylalanine. CDR3 DNA is the only sequence kept; it has 39 bases, read in frame from the first base. V is shortened by 2 bases, J by 8 bases, and the region joining them spans 10 bases. In the germline V gene, CDR1 corresponds to KGHSH and CDR2 to LQKENI. With regard to this clone: Its antigen remains unidentified. One base away there is no much larger clone; base qualities are not given. At the DNA level, this CDR3 is encoded by other sequences in the same sample as well.

The collaborating institutions used their own protocols to collect whole blood in K2EDTA tubes. For TCRbeta analysis, collaborators shipped samples as frozen whole blood, isolated PBMCs, or DNA extracted from either of those sample types. The full study reports these points: The amount of clinical and demographic metadata varied by source and participant and was provided uncurated.

TCRbeta CDR3 regions were amplified from genomic DNA by means of the immunoSEQ Assay, a bias-controlled multiplex PCR. As for how the authors treated the data: Nucleated cell counts per sample were estimated from amplification of reference gene primers within the assay. Sequence reads were collapsed and filtered to measure the absolute abundance of every unique TCRbeta CDR3 rearrangement. For each sample, productive Simpson clonality was calculated by taking the square root of Simpson's diversity index across productive rearrangements. Sourced from immuneACCESS, this table was stored by TCRdb with only in-frame sequences that have V and J called. A share of the clones is absent; for the studies checked, an unresolved V gene accounts for under half, and the remainder has no known explanation. Clone size and the V and J calls come from that table; the DNA yielded D and trimming. Across this sample there are tens of thousands of clones, with 90% seen only once. The ten largest clones capture 4.3% of the sample.

The specimen sequenced was peripheral blood. This sequence was found in a woman of 80 years or more with active or convalescent COVID-19. The sequence is built from TRBV18 and TRBJ2-1; the D segment could be TRBD1, given 6 matching bases. For the CDR3, the sequence is CASSPRGIDEQFF. Read as DNA, the sequence is TGTGCCAGCTCACCAAGGGGGATCGATGAGCAGTTCTTC.